The next 32 T cell receptor beta chains were all read from a single sample in a study of regulatory T cells in long-lasting Graves disease (dated by TCRdb to the early 2020s). This sample's time point label indicates: newly diagnosed GD, antithyroid drugs for less than 3 months. For both TCR sequencing and RNA sequencing, RNA was extracted from PBMCs in TRIzol. Receptor libraries were prepared by multiplex PCR. The instrument given in TCRdb is Illumina HiSeq 4000. iRepertoire HTBI primers and Arm-PCR amplification of CDR3 regions were used to construct TCR beta libraries. TCRdb cleaned the public reads at Q25 with fastp, built clones with MiXCR and kept in-frame beta chains. Each record represents a unique CDR3 protein, reported with the most common genes and DNA among its rows. The sample table records 350,000 to 450,000 distinct CDR3 sequences; over 14% of these occur just once. The biggest ten clones account for approximately 8% of the sample.

These data were also reused for a study on T cells in Graves' hyperthyroidism and ophthalmopathy.

The starting material was peripheral blood mononuclear cells (PBMCs), obtained at new diagnosis, from a patient treated with antithyroid drugs. The receptors come from a middle-aged woman with Graves disease. Donor details come from another sample of the same person, matched by shared clones.

This clonotype was recorded many times. The rearrangement links TRBV11-2 to TRBJ2-7, with no clear D. Trimming left V 0 bases short and J 0 bases short, with 9 bases between. This CDR3 has 15 amino acids. Germline CDR1 and CDR2: SGHAT and FQNNGV. The CDR3 reads CASSLEAGNSYEQYF. As DNA, the CDR3 is TGTGCCAGCAGCTTAGAGGCTGGGAACTCCTACGAGCAGTACTTC.

The genes are TRBV11-3 and TRBJ1-2; 10 bases agree with TRBD1. The CDR3 covers 13 residues. The J segment lost 8 bases and the V segment lost 5 bases, leaving 5 bases of the junction unmatched. From germline, CDR1 is SGHNT and CDR2 YENEEA. The CDR3 sequence: CASSPSDRGGYTF. Here the CDR3 DNA reads TGTGCCAGCAGCCCCTCGGACAGGGGGGGCTACACCTTC.

This clonotype was counted ten times or more. This chain links TRBV18 with TRBJ2-3; the D gene is possibly TRBD2 (6 bases). This CDR3 region has 14 residues. CDR1 and CDR2 (germline): KGHSH, LQKENI. Trimming left V 3 bases short and J 6 bases short, with 13 bases between. The CDR3 region is CASSPLKGRDTQYF. Written as DNA, the CDR3 is TGTGCCAGCTCACCCCTCAAGGGGAGGGATACGCAGTATTTT.

V usage is TRBV5-1 and J usage is TRBJ2-1, with D unresolved. CDR1 and CDR2 (germline): SGHRS, YFSETQ. Trimming took 3 bases from V and 4 from J, leaving 14 bases between them. This CDR3 has 15 amino acids. In DNA, the CDR3 is TGCGCCAGCAGCTCCGCCAAGGTTGGGTACAATGAGCAGTTCTTC. Protein sequence: CASSSAKVGYNEQFF.

This clonotype has a count of ten or more. The V call is TRBV13, the J call TRBJ2-7; TRBD1 matches at 9 bases. CDR1 and CDR2 (germline): PRHDT, FYEKMQ (reference sequence). Trimming took 1 base from V and 7 from J; bases not matched to a gene: 5. The CDR3 is 14 amino acids. The CDR3 region is CASSLAGQGREQYF. Here the CDR3 DNA reads TGTGCCAGCAGCTTAGCAGGACAGGGGCGTGAGCAGTACTTC.

This clonotype was counted only a few times. The J gene is TRBJ2-6, the V gene TRBV19, with D tentatively TRBD1 (6 bases). The CDR3 sequence is 16 residues long. V was cut by 4 bases and J by 4 bases, with 14 bases left in between. Germline CDR1 LNHDA, CDR2 SQIVND (reference sequence). In DNA, the CDR3 is TGTGCCAGTAGTAGATCAGGGGATTCAGGGGCCAACGTCCTGACTTTC. It yields the protein CASSRSGDSGANVLTF.

This clonotype occurred a few times. V and J are TRBV19 and TRBJ1-1, with D possibly matching TRBD1 (6 bases). CDR1 is LNHDA, CDR2 SQIVND, per germline (reference sequence). The CDR3 runs 17 residues. Trimming shortened V by 4 bases and J by 3 bases, and 21 bases separated the two germline ends. CDR3 bases: TGTGCCAGTAGTAGTGACGGGGGGCCCACATGGCACACTGAAGCTTTCTTT. It specifies CASSSDGGPTWHTEAFF. Looking up the rest from reference TRBV19 and TRBJ1-1 gives the full variable domain: DGGITQSPKYLFRKEGQNVTLSCEQNLNHDAMYWYRQDPGQGLRLIYYSQIVNDFQKGDIAEGYSVSREKKESFPLTVTSAQKNPTAFYLCASSSDGGPTWHTEAFFGQGTRLTVV.

This clonotype was found many times. The V gene is TRBV11-2, the J gene TRBJ2-7, with 9 bases that match TRBD2. V trimming: 3 bases; J trimming: 0 bases; junction bases outside the gene matches: 0. This CDR3 contains 14 residues. CDR1 and CDR2 (germline): SGHAT, FQNNGV. This chain's CDR3 is CASSFSGSSYEQYF. The CDR3 DNA is TGTGCCAGCAGCTTTAGCGGGAGCTCCTACGAGCAGTACTTC.

There are many counts of this clonotype. The J gene is TRBJ2-3, the V gene TRBV11-3; D gene ambiguous. The CDR3 runs 13 residues. V lost 4 bases, J lost 1 base, and 6 bases lay in between. CDR1 SGHNT and CDR2 YENEEA come from the germline V gene. The CDR3 DNA reads as TGTGCCAGCAGCTCACTCGGCACAGATACGCAGTATTTT. Translated, it gives CASSSLGTDTQYF.

This clonotype has at least ten counts. This chain connects TRBV27 to TRBJ2-1; TRBD1 is a possible D gene (5 bases). Germline V gene lookup returns CDR1 MNHEY and CDR2 SMNVEV (reference sequence). Trimming removed 6 bases from V and 7 bases from J, with 19 bases in between. The CDR3 totals 15 residues. CDR3 region: CASSPTRQSWNEQFF. For the CDR3, the DNA is TGTGCCAGCAGCCCCACGAGACAGAGTTGGAATGAGCAGTTCTTC.

This clonotype came up many times. V gene TRBV20-1 combines with J gene TRBJ1-6; the D gene is possibly TRBD1 (6 bases). Germline lookup yields CDR1 DFQATT and CDR2 SNEGSKA (reference sequence). Between the trimmed V and J ends, which lost 5 bases and 7 bases, there was a span of 12 bases. CDR3 length equals 13 residues. The DNA of the CDR3 is TGCAGTGCTGTGGGGGCGGGAAATTCACCCCTCCACTTT. Amino acids: CSAVGAGNSPLHF.

This clonotype came up many times. This chain links TRBV6-1 with TRBJ2-1; TRBD2 matches 8 bases. Germline CDR1 MNHNS, CDR2 SASEGT. The ends lost 6 bases at V and 7 bases at J; junction bases unmatched: 8. CDR3 length: 14 residues. The CDR3 region is CASRGVAGRNEQFF. In DNA, the CDR3 is TGTGCCAGCAGAGGGGTAGCGGGAAGAAATGAGCAGTTCTTC.

This clonotype was counted at least ten times. V and J are TRBV2 and TRBJ2-5; D perhaps matches TRBD1 (5 bases). Germline V CDR1 and CDR2: SNHLY, FYNNEI. Trimming took 8 bases from V and 2 from J, leaving 6 bases between them. The CDR3 consists of 11 residues. The CDR3 loop is CASWTQETQYF. The CDR3 bases are TGTGCCAGCTGGACACAAGAGACCCAGTACTTC.

This clonotype was counted ten times or more. V usage is TRBV6-5 and J usage is TRBJ2-2, with D unclear. V was clipped by 0 bases and J by 2 bases, with 19 bases between them. This CDR3 has 19 amino acids. Germline-derived CDR1 and CDR2 are MNHEY and SVGAGI. CDR3 sequence reads: CASSYSSTAYPPNTGELFF. The CDR3 nucleotides are TGTGCCAGCAGTTACTCCTCGACGGCCTACCCACCTAACACCGGGGAGCTGTTTTTT.

This clonotype was counted between two and nine times. The CDR3 region is CSVEGVRGRGRTEAFF. DNA of the CDR3: TGCAGCGTTGAAGGTGTCCGAGGGAGGGGGAGGACTGAAGCTTTCTTT. This rearrangement joins TRBV29-1 to TRBJ1-1, with a possible D match to TRBD1 (6 bases). In germline, CDR1 is SQVTM, CDR2 ANQGSEA. V lost 1 base, J lost 5 bases, and 20 bases lay in between. This CDR3 spans 16 amino acids.

Notes on this clonotype: A much larger clone sits a single nucleotide away, making a read error possible. No DNA is shown, since the ends of the CDR3 on it are uncertain; the CDR3 is the one TCRdb lists. This chain joins TRBV5-4 and TRBJ2-3; the table's D call, TRBD1, was not checked against the DNA. CDR1 is SGHNT and CDR2 is YYREEE in the germline V gene (reference sequence). Counting both end residues, the CDR3 totals 15 amino acids. The CDR3 protein is CASSLDLVGGGTRYF.

This clonotype was recorded a few times. V and J are TRBV7-2 and TRBJ2-3, with a weak D call TRBD2 (5 bases). The CDR3 extends over 14 amino acids. Germline CDR1 reads SGHTA; CDR2 reads FQGNSA. Trimming took off 6 bases at V and 1 base at J, with 11 bases between the two ends. CDR3 in DNA: TGTGCCAGCAGAATAGCGACACGCACAGATACGCAGTATTTT. This gives the protein CASRIATRTDTQYF.

This clonotype was recorded many times. The CDR3 sequence: CASSFGGQVTDTQYF. Here the CDR3 DNA reads TGTGCCAGCAGTTTTGGGGGGCAGGTCACAGATACGCAGTATTTT. The chain has TRBV12-3 or TRBV12-4 and TRBJ2-3; D possibly uses TRBD1 or TRBD2 (6 bases each). This CDR3 is 15 amino acids long. V lost 3 bases and J lost 2, with 12 bases in between.

This clonotype was seen repeatedly, ten times or more. V usage is TRBV27 and J usage is TRBJ1-4, with D unresolved. The CDR3 covers 14 residues. Germline CDR1 and CDR2: MNHEY and SMNVEV (reference sequence). With 3 bases removed from V and 7 bases from J, the gap between germline ends came to 12 bases. The CDR3 DNA reads TGTGCCAGCAGTTTTATTGATGGGAGTGAAAAACTGTTTTTT. Residues: CASSFIDGSEKLFF.

This clonotype was recorded many times. This chain connects TRBV7-2 to TRBJ1-1; D gene ambiguous. Germline values: CDR1 SGHTA, CDR2 FQGNSA. This CDR3 comprises 13 residues. V lost 2 bases and J 6 bases, leaving 10 bases between the germline ends. The CDR3 DNA reads as TGTGCCAGCAGCTTATATGGGGTGGCTGAAGCTTTCTTT. Translation: CASSLYGVAEAFF.

This clonotype turned up a few times. A read error may explain this, as a much larger clone is one base away. The chain recombines TRBV28 with TRBJ2-1; 7 bases are shared with TRBD2. Germline V lookup: CDR1 MDHEN, CDR2 SYDVKM. The CDR3 covers 18 residues. DNA of the CDR3: TGTGTCAGCAGTTCCCCCATCCTACGGGAGGCAAGTAGCAATGAGCAGTTCTTC. It is translated as CVSSSPILREASSNEQFF.

The rearrangement links TRBV7-9 to TRBJ2-7; 9 bases map to TRBD1. CDR1 SEHNR and CDR2 FQNEAQ come from the germline V gene (reference sequence). CDR3 size: 16 residues. Trimming cost V 5 bases and J 4 bases; bases outside gene matches: 12. CDR3 region: CASSTLQGAPNYEQYF. DNA for the CDR3: TGTGCCAGCAGCACGTTACAGGGGGCCCCTAATTACGAGCAGTACTTC.

This clonotype was counted at least ten times. The gene calls are TRBV28 and TRBJ2-1; 8 positions agree with TRBD1. CDR1 MDHEN and CDR2 SYDVKM come from the germline V gene. This CDR3 comprises 16 residues. The ends lost 3 bases at V and 11 bases at J; junction bases unmatched: 15. CDR3 in DNA: TGTGCCAGCAGTTTCTCAGGGGGCAACTTCGGGACTCAGCAGTTCTTC. Protein: CASSFSGGNFGTQQFF.

This sequence joins TRBV4-3 and TRBJ1-2; the match to TRBD1 covers 8 bases. The ends lost 2 bases at V and 7 bases at J; junction bases unmatched: 6. The CDR3 sequence is 14 residues long. Germline loops: CDR1 LGHNA, CDR2 YSLEER. In DNA, the CDR3 is TGCGCCAGCAGCCAACCAGGGGGCAGGAGTGGCTACACCTTC. It yields the protein CASSQPGGRSGYTF.

This clonotype was counted many times. The chain uses TRBV28 and TRBJ1-2; 7 bases map to TRBD1. Per the germline V gene, CDR1 is MDHEN and CDR2 is SYDVKM. V trimming: 4 bases; J trimming: 4 bases; junction bases outside the gene matches: 15. This CDR3 comprises 17 residues. CDR3 DNA: TGTGCCAGCAGTTCCATCCGAACAGGGGAGATCCCCTATGGCTACACCTTC. Translation gives CASSSIRTGEIPYGYTF.

V and J are TRBV6-5 and TRBJ1-1, with a tentative D call TRBD1 (6 bases). CDR1 MNHEY and CDR2 SVGAGI come from the germline V gene. There are 15 residues in the CDR3. Trimming took 0 bases from V and 5 from J, leaving 13 bases between them. DNA for the CDR3: TGTGCCAGCAGTTACTCGACGTTGGGGGCGACTGAAGCTTTCTTT. It codes for CASSYSTLGATEAFF.

This clonotype was seen many times. V is TRBV6-2 or TRBV6-3 and J is TRBJ2-7; a possible D gene is TRBD1 (6 bases). V dropped 2 bases and J dropped 3 bases, with 11 bases sitting between them. The CDR3 is 14 residues long. Germline assignment: CDR1 MNHEY and CDR2 SVGEGT. CDR3 in amino acids: CASSYRQEYYEQYF. The DNA of the CDR3 is TGTGCCAGCAGTTACAGACAGGAATACTACGAGCAGTACTTC.

This clonotype was observed many times. This chain links TRBV7-9 with TRBJ2-3; D is ambiguous. Between the trimmed V and J ends, which lost 5 bases and 2 bases, there was a span of 8 bases. CDR1 and CDR2 from the germline V gene are SEHNR and FQNEAQ (reference sequence). The CDR3 sequence is 13 residues long. The CDR3, as DNA: TGTGCCAGCAGCCCCCGAAACACAGATACGCAGTATTTT. Protein product: CASSPRNTDTQYF.

This clonotype was counted between two and nine times. A clone one base away is much larger, so this may be a read error. The J gene is TRBJ2-3, the V gene TRBV6-5; 8 bases fit TRBD2. The CDR3 is 16 residues long. Per the germline V gene, CDR1 is MNHEY and CDR2 is SVGAGI. J was trimmed by 6 bases and V by 3 bases; bases with no gene match: 11. CDR3 sequence: CASSYWGAGVKDTQYF. In DNA form, the CDR3 reads TGTGCCAGCAGTTATTGGGGAGCGGGAGTGAAGGATACGCAGTATTTT.

This clonotype was observed many times. J is TRBJ2-1 and V is TRBV5-1; 7 positions agree with TRBD1. This CDR3 has 16 residues. Germline V CDR1 and CDR2: SGHRS, YFSETQ. Losses at the gene ends were 3 bases for V and 2 bases for J; bases not matched to a gene: 8. The CDR3 coding sequence is TGCGCCAGCAGCTCGCCCGTGACAGGGACCTACAATGAGCAGTTCTTC. Protein product: CASSSPVTGTYNEQFF.

The chain has TRBV5-6 and TRBJ1-5; 9 bases align to TRBD1. The CDR3 loop spans 15 amino acids. Germline assignment: CDR1 SGHDT and CDR2 YYEEEE. J lost 6 bases, V lost 0 bases, and 4 bases had no gene match. CDR3 nucleotides: TGTGCCAGCAGCTTGGCCGGGACAGGGATTCAGCCCCAGCATTTT. Residues: CASSLAGTGIQPQHF.

This clonotype has ten or more counts. The chain links TRBV5-5 to TRBJ2-1; D not resolved. Germline CDR1 and CDR2: SGHKS and YYEKEE (reference sequence). The length of the CDR3 is 15 residues. V gave up 5 bases and J gave up 0 bases, with 12 bases separating them. The CDR3 sequence: CASRPLGSSYNEQFF. The CDR3 DNA follows: TGTGCCAGCAGACCACTTGGTAGCTCCTACAATGAGCAGTTCTTC.